This T cell receptor beta chain derives from a study of T cell responses to AZD1222 COVID-19 vaccine (dated by TCRdb to the early 2020s). With regard to the full study: Because spike-specific TCR depth and breadth did not differ between the two schedules, AZD1222 recipients who got a second dose at roughly 4 weeks were pooled with those who got a second dose at roughly 12 weeks. TCR sequencing was performed for over 230 trial participants, of whom around 200 were given two doses of AZD1222 and approximately 25 were given two doses of MenACWY control vaccine. Trial participants were enrolled by age into 18-55, 56-69 and 70-plus year subgroups, with around 150, 28 and 57 TCR-sequenced participants respectively. Findings and caveats that apply to the study as a whole: Vaccine-associated CD4 TCRs spanned the whole spike protein, with dominant responses in regions 160-218 and 743-854. A significant rise in spike-specific TCR breadth and depth was observed after two AZD1222 doses relative to day 0 and relative to MenACWY recipients. No day 14 peak-response samples were available, so repertoires were characterized only after the peak T cell response. Conclusions about previously exposed vaccinees are limited because only six or seven AZD1222 recipients were SARS-CoV-2 seropositive at baseline. The 56-69-year group was small, and its depth increase did not reach significance, likely because of low power. Epitopes outside the regions mutated in the B.1.351 and B.1.1.7 variants were reportedly recognized by nearly half of the unique spike-specific TCRs. Most participants were white British and females outnumbered males, and the authors suggested that clonal diversity may have been underestimated.

The CDR3 runs 13 amino acids, cysteine and phenylalanine included. Of all the DNA, just the CDR3 is kept, 39 bases in frame from base 1. The germline V and J ends show losses of 4 bases and 7 bases respectively, and no gene match explains 7 bases of the junction. The germline V gene provides CDR1 SGHRS and CDR2 YFSETQ. The CDR3 regions of human TCRbeta chains were analyzed by immunosequencing. The authors' pipeline ran thus. Repertoire TCRs were checked for matches against a reference library of SARS-CoV-2-specific TCRs that had been generated using the MIRA antigen-specificity platform. Breadth was defined as the fraction of unique TCRs that were SARS-CoV-2-associated, and depth was defined as the fraction of total T cells that were SARS-CoV-2-associated. Using the MIRA data, each spike-specific TCR was assigned both to the spike region to which the TCR was reactive and to a CD4 or CD8 class. Log10-transformed breadth and depth values were compared by one-way ANOVA with Sidak's multiple comparisons tests. The table was pulled from immuneACCESS by TCRdb, which kept in-frame rearrangements only. Such tables lose some clones; where checked, under half of the loss comes from unresolved V genes, and the rest has no known cause. That table furnishes V, J and clone size, whereas the DNA furnished D and trimming. For this sample the table gives some 120,000 clones, of which over 80% were detected only once. Approximately 1% of the sample is taken by the ten largest.

Regarding this clone: Its antigen is still unknown. No base quality values were provided; no much bigger clone lies one nucleotide off.

The label giving this sample's time point can be read as: baseline before first vaccination. Samples from vaccinated people were obtained from the UK trials COV001 and COV002, which included a single-blind randomized controlled phase 2/3 trial of AZD1222 (ChAdOx1 nCoV-19) in healthy adults. For TCRbeta chain sequencing, PBMC samples from trial participants were taken at day 0 and at day 28 after the second dose. This material consisted of peripheral blood, taken on day 0 of AZD1222 vaccination. The source of this sequence is an adult in good health. The chain is made from TRBV5-1 and TRBJ2-7; 8 central bases correspond to TRBD2. The CDR3 is CASSPGTSSEQYF. The DNA is as follows: TGCGCCAGCAGCCCCGGGACTAGTAGTGAGCAGTACTTC.